A selection of T cell receptor beta chains follows, all from one sample in a study of T-cell memory formation after mild COVID-19. TCRdb reprocessed the 5' RACE reads via MiXCR and lists one record per CDR3 protein. The sample carries 500,000 to 650,000 distinct CDR3 sequences, about 20% recorded once. Source material: PBMCs or a T cell subset sorted from them (not recorded which). Every receptor here comes from an adult woman who had mild COVID-19 (a few samples of this study predate the infection). Cell type and time point are not known. CDR3s include the opening cysteine and the closing phenylalanine or tryptophan. D genes are given only for firm matches. Clone size is shown for a subset of rows, as once, few, many or a class of expanded clone.

v_gene,j_gene,d_gene,abundance,CDR3nt,CDR3aa
TRBV4-3,TRBJ2-3,-,-,TGCGCCAGCAGCCAAGCTCGAGGGTCGGCCCCAGATACGCAGTATTTT,CASSQARGSAPDTQYF
TRBV19,TRBJ1-2,TRBD1,-,TGTGCCAGTAGGAGGGGGCAGTCTTCCCAGAGAGGCTACACCTTC,CASRRGQSSQRGYTF
TRBV4-2,TRBJ1-2,TRBD1,few,TGTGCCAGCAGCCAAGATACAGGGGCTCACTATGGCTACACCTTC,CASSQDTGAHYGYTF
TRBV7-3,TRBJ2-4,-,-,TGTGCCAGCAGTCCAATGGGGGGACAGAGAAACATTCAGTACTTC,CASSPMGGQRNIQYF
TRBV24-1,TRBJ1-1,TRBD1,few,TGTGCCACCAGTACCGACAGGGGGCTGTACACTGAAGCTTTCTTT,CATSTDRGLYTEAFF
TRBV12-3/TRBV12-4,TRBJ1-5,-,-,TGTGCCAGCACTTCTTTCGGGGGTATGAATCAGCCCCAGCATTTT,CASTSFGGMNQPQHF
TRBV12-3/TRBV12-4,TRBJ2-7,-,-,TGTGCCAGCAGTTTAACCAGGGGAGCCTACGAGCAGTACTTC,CASSLTRGAYEQYF
TRBV20-1,TRBJ2-7,TRBD2,-,TGCAGTGCTTTCGCCGGGACTAGCGGGACCTACGAGCAGTACTTC,CSAFAGTSGTYEQYF
TRBV7-9,TRBJ2-7,-,few,TGTGCCAGCAGCATCGGGGCTACTTACGAGCAGTACTTC,CASSIGATYEQYF
TRBV9,TRBJ2-3,-,few,TGTGCCAGCAGCGTAGTTACGAAGGGGACAGATACGCAGTATTTT,CASSVVTKGTDTQYF
TRBV6-4,TRBJ1-2,TRBD1,-,TGTGCCAGCAGTGACTTTCGGACAGGGGGCTATGGCTACACCTTC,CASSDFRTGGYGYTF
TRBV5-5,TRBJ1-1,-,-,TGTGCCAGCAGCTTGGGACCTAGAGAGAACACTGAAGCTTTCTTT,CASSLGPRENTEAFF
TRBV19,TRBJ2-3,-,-,TGTGCCAGTAGTCCCCTCTTGCCAAGTGGGCATACGCAGTATTTT,CASSPLLPSGHTQYF
TRBV6-5,TRBJ1-6,-,few,TGTGCCAGCAGTCGACCTCCCACCGGGACAAACTATAATTCACCCCTCCACTTT,CASSRPPTGTNYNSPLHF
TRBV29-1,TRBJ2-7,TRBD1,few,TGCAGCGTTGAGGCAGGGGACAGGGGCTACGAGCAGTACTTC,CSVEAGDRGYEQYF
TRBV12-3/TRBV12-4,TRBJ1-1,TRBD1,-,TGTGCCAGCAGTCCCTCCGGACAGGGGTTGGGGGGAGACACTGAAGCTTTCTTT,CASSPSGQGLGGDTEAFF
TRBV15,TRBJ2-1,TRBD2,few,TGTGCCACCAGCAGATCCCGACTAGCGGGGGCCTCGAACAATGAGCAGTTCTTC,CATSRSRLAGASNNEQFF
TRBV7-3,TRBJ1-2,-,-,TGTGCCAGCAGAAACCGGCAGGGTCCTTTCTATGGCTACACCTTC,CASRNRQGPFYGYTF
TRBV6-2/TRBV6-3,TRBJ2-2,TRBD2,-,TGTGCCAGCAGTTATGACAGCGGGACTCCCACCGGGGAGCTGTTTTTT,CASSYDSGTPTGELFF
TRBV7-9,TRBJ2-5,-,few,TGTGCCAGCAGCTTAAACCTAGCCGAGACCCAGTACTTC,CASSLNLAETQYF
TRBV20-1,TRBJ2-7,-,few,TGCAGTGCGCCGGTGTTTGGCGGGAAAAGCTCCTACGAGCAGTACTTC,CSAPVFGGKSSYEQYF
TRBV7-2,TRBJ1-1,TRBD1,-,TGTGCCAGCAGCTTAGGGGAGACAGGGAGGAACACTGAAGCTTTCTTT,CASSLGETGRNTEAFF
TRBV3-1,TRBJ2-3,TRBD2,few,TGTGCCAGCAGCCAAGGACTAGCGGGGAACACAGATACGCAGTATTTT,CASSQGLAGNTDTQYF
TRBV5-1,TRBJ2-7,TRBD2,few,TGCGCCAGCAGCCCCTCTAGCGGGAGGGCCACCTACGAGCAGTACTTC,CASSPSSGRATYEQYF
TRBV2,TRBJ2-5,-,once,TGTGCCAGCAGCCGGGACCAGGGGACGGAGACCCAGTACTTC,CASSRDQGTETQYF
TRBV6-5,TRBJ1-1,-,-,TGTGCCAGCAGCAGTCCTCGACGTACCCTGTTGACTGAAGCTTTCTTT,CASSSPRRTLLTEAFF
TRBV5-1,TRBJ2-5,-,few,TGCGCCAGCAAGCGCGGGCCCGGCGGCAGTGAGACCCAGTACTTC,CASKRGPGGSETQYF
TRBV24-1,TRBJ2-5,TRBD1,-,TGTGCCACCAGTGAACCCGGGACAGGGTGGTTCGAGACCCAGTACTTC,CATSEPGTGWFETQYF
TRBV15,TRBJ2-1,TRBD2,few,TGTGCCACCAGCAGAGATTACCCGAGACTAGCGGGAGGAAGCTCCTACAATGAGCAGTTCTTC,CATSRDYPRLAGGSSYNEQFF
TRBV24-1,TRBJ1-5,TRBD1,few,TGTGCCACCTCCAAGGGGACAGGGGGCGGAAATCAGCCCCAGCATTTT,CATSKGTGGGNQPQHF
TRBV25-1,TRBJ2-5,-,-,TGTGCCAGCACTCCGCTTGGGGGCCAAGAGACCCAGTACTTC,CASTPLGGQETQYF
TRBV24-1,TRBJ2-1,TRBD2,many,TGTGCCACCAGAGCGGGAGTCGCCGATGAGCAGTTCTTC,CATRAGVADEQFF
TRBV2,TRBJ1-6,-,few,TGTGCCAGCAGTGGGGGCCACACGAGTAATTCACCCCTCCACTTT,CASSGGHTSNSPLHF